This T cell receptor (beta chain) was recorded in a study of cytomegalovirus exposure and HLA in healthy donors listed by TCRdb under 2017. Turning to the overall study: An earlier analysis of 587 of the donors reported 276 Gb of sequence data and approximately 120 million unique TCR beta sequences obtained from about 179 million T cells. An early release that covered about 600 HLA-typed donors contained approximately 300 gigabases of sequencing data and tens of millions of unique TCR sequences. Of the approximately 400 genotyped donors, 70% to 90% were placed in the genetic ancestry cluster associated with self-reported Caucasian donors. The study aimed to test whether cataloging public T cell receptors could reveal signatures of past pathogen exposure. The study used immunosequencing to profile the T cell repertoires of more than 650 subjects and linked those repertoires to cytomegalovirus serostatus. Along with the roughly 710-subject first cohort, a separate validation cohort of over 90 different subjects was used. The study combined high-throughput TCR immunosequencing, statistical association of individual TCRs with disease status, and machine learning to predict cytomegalovirus infection status. A later analysis re-analyzed previously published TCR beta repertoires from roughly 690 donors and added high-resolution HLA genotyping to study TCR occurrence patterns. The later analysis used no new phenotypic data to find candidate immune exposures, relying instead on TCR beta sequences and their occurrence across donors. An earlier analysis of fewer than 750 of the donors used high-throughput TCR beta sequencing to judge whether each TCR beta V gene segment behaved as functional or pseudogenic. Donor age, sex, ethnicity and CMV serostatus were compiled alongside the repertoire data. A later genetic analysis took genome-wide SNP genotypes for about three fifths of the 666 donors and used that subset as a discovery cohort. All discovery cohort repertoires had been generated on a single sequencing platform. HLA typing included class I and class II loci at four-digit resolution. Typing coverage varied by locus: roughly 629-640 donors for A, B, C, DRB1 and DQB1; roughly 510 for DQA1; about 570 for DPA1; 450 to 480 for DPB1. Five DR-DQ haplotypes were handled as single units for association and clustering because linkage in the cohort was strong. Among some 410 genotyped donors of the cohort, an average of approximately 220,000 unique TCR beta nucleotide sequences was sequenced per donor, of which roughly 18% were non-productive.

The cohort consisted of hundreds of healthy bone marrow donors. All cohort members were sampled while nominally healthy, although unrecorded immune exposures were likely present. The donor tested CMV seronegative and was one of the 352 seronegative cohort members. Every donor gave a peripheral blood sample, and the peripheral blood mononuclear cells from that sample were used for TCR beta sequencing. Genomic DNA extraction from the blood cell samples was performed with the Qiagen DNeasy Blood Extraction Kit. The germline V gene (reference sequence) sets CDR1 to MNHEY and CDR2 to SMNVEV. V is reduced by 3 bases and J by 5 bases, leaving a spacing of 10 bases between them. Inclusive of the bounding cysteine and phenylalanine, the CDR3 is 13 residues long. Only CDR3 DNA is held: 39 bases, read in frame from base 1. What the research found in general, with its limitations: Most TCR sequences were observed very rarely across donors, whereas some public TCRs were present in many individuals. The sequencing pipeline was judged likely to have produced a cluster of highly shared sequence variants as a technical artifact. In a later analysis, HLA-associated TCR beta chains were found to be more clonally expanded and to have lower generation probabilities than equally common non-associated chains. Presence/absence analyses assumed roughly uniform sequencing depth across donors, an assumption that may not hold. Immune exposure information for the cohort was limited to CMV serostatus. Strong co-occurrence of HLA alleles, especially DR and DQ, made assigning TCR associations to individual alleles difficult. Specific HLA alleles were associated with 15,000 to 20,000 TCR beta sequences at a false discovery rate of 0.05 in a later analysis. V-gene and J-gene trimming of TCR beta chains was associated with a missense DCLRE1C variant in a later genetic analysis, and the association was replicated in an independent cohort. In a later genetic analysis, fewer N-insertions in productive TCRs were reported among donors in an Asian-associated ancestry cluster than the roughly 670-donor mean. Several of the top co-occurrence clusters appeared to be linked to parvovirus B19, influenza, CMV and Epstein-Barr virus, according to a later analysis. A later analysis found that most CMV-associated TCR beta chains appeared HLA-restricted, with HLA associations seemingly driven largely by CMV exposure. Correlated functional status among segregating V segments might reflect linkage disequilibrium, but an unknown experimental factor could not be ruled out. The authors suggested that the approach could potentially be extended to other disease states and immunological phenotypes. This cohort had only TCR beta chains sequenced, and the lack of alpha or paired-chain data limited which features could be detected. A further reported finding was that TCR beta sequences accurately predicted the HLA-A and HLA-B alleles for most subjects in the first cohort. In vitro tests confirmed that a few of the cytomegalovirus-associated TCR beta chains recognize cytomegalovirus antigens. According to a later analysis, TCR association rates differed among HLA loci, with DRB1 alleles showing the most associated TCRs and HLA-C alleles showing the fewest. Because counts were too low, roughly 16 rarely observed V segments, including chromosome 9 orphons, were left out of the earlier analysis of roughly 600 of the donors. The study gave a list of 150 to 200 TCR beta chains associated with cytomegalovirus. HLA typing was unavailable for some donors at each locus, so association tests used only the typed subset. Broadly in line with IMGT annotations, most TCR beta V segments showed up in productive rearrangements about 87% or about 30% of the time in an earlier analysis of several hundred of the donors. The classifier was reported to diagnose cytomegalovirus status with high specificity and sensitivity in both the original cohort and the validation cohort. Because the 87-base-pair reads could not distinguish some IMGT-functional V segments, including TRBV6-2 and TRBV6-3, those segments were excluded.

As to this clone: It has no known antigen specificity. No clone much larger than this one lies a single base away; base qualities are absent.

The library was made by the immunoSEQ multiplex PCR assay. A mixture of 60 forward primers for TCR Vbeta segments and 13 reverse primers for TCR Jbeta segments was used in the multiplex PCR. Amplification of the CDR3 region of rearranged TCR beta genes was performed with a multiplex PCR assay on genomic DNA. Amplified TCR beta libraries were sequenced as 87-base-pair reads on the Illumina HiSeq System. In the paper's pipeline: A later analysis tallied tens of millions of unique TCR beta chains across the approximately 670 repertoires, and roughly 11 million of those chains were shared by two or more donors. A nearest-neighbor algorithm error-corrected the raw reads and collapsed the reads into unique sequences, merging closely related sequences to remove PCR and sequencing errors. CDR3 sequences were aligned to IMGT reference sequences to assign V, D and J gene segments. Each retained sequence needed at least a six-nucleotide match to both a V gene segment and a J gene segment. A rearrangement counted as productive if the CDR3 had no stop codons and remained in frame with V and J, and every other rearrangement counted as non-productive. Following IMGT convention, CDR3 was defined as the stretch from the second conserved V-encoded cysteine up to the conserved J-encoded phenylalanine. The earlier analysis of 587 of the donors excluded any sequence lacking an unambiguous match to a single V gene segment. In an earlier analysis of approximately 560 of the donors, a V segment was called functional when productive rearrangements were above 56.7%, and segregating when the standard deviation between donors exceeded 5%. To diagnose cytomegalovirus status from the catalog of TCR beta chain sequences, a statistical classification framework was built. In a later analysis, TCR nucleotide sequences were compared against IMGT/GENE-DB human TR gene sequences so that V and J genes could be assigned. In a later analysis, CDR3 sequences and most-parsimonious VDJ recombination scenarios were assigned using the TCRdist pipeline. A later analysis defined each TCR beta chain by its CDR3 amino acid sequence plus V-gene family, and excluded reads lacking a unique V-gene family. A later analysis removed 500 to 600 highly shared, low-generation-probability nucleotide sequences to deal with suspected cross-contamination and a sequencing artifact. In a later analysis, a clonal expansion index for each public chain was calculated from normalized within-repertoire ranks of inferred template counts. A later analysis computed generation probabilities with a VDJ recombination model fitted to out-of-frame rearrangements, and checked the results against IGoR. In a later analysis, TCR-TCR, TCR-HLA and TCR-CMV co-occurrence was scored with hypergeometric tests, and a repertoire-size bias correction was applied to TCR pairs. False discovery rates were estimated in a later analysis by permuting HLA or CMV assignments 20 times. In a later analysis, co-occurring TCRs were grouped using DBSCAN, and TCRdist sequence similarity was added for clustering within HLA-allele-positive subsets. Co-occurrence clustering excluded repertoires with fewer than 30,000 or more than 120,000 public chains, plus five with anomalous nucleotide sharing. This is the immuneACCESS table as TCRdb keeps it, with only in-frame sequences that have V and J called. A part of the clones is gone; compared with another copy, unresolved V genes explain less than half, and the rest is unexplained. V and J calls and clone size are given by that table; D and trimming were obtained from the DNA. The sample table shows approximately 150,000 clones, and about four fifths are seen once. Around 4.4% of the sample comes from the top ten.

This sequence was found in a man between 35 and 55 years old in good health and CMV-seronegative. The V gene is TRBV27 and the J gene is TRBJ1-2; no confident D gene assignment can be made. Sequencing input: PBMCs. The CDR3 amino acid sequence is: CASSFREQYGYTF. DNA sequence: TGTGCCAGCAGTTTTAGAGAACAGTATGGCTACACCTTC.